This paragraph covers one T cell receptor (beta chain) sequence. Between the trimmed V and J ends, which lost 0 bases and 1 base, there was a span of 6 bases. Germline CDR1 MNHEY, CDR2 SVGAGI. CDR3 length equals 14 residues. Using immunoSEQ multiplex PCR, the repertoire was profiled, and TCRdb retains in-frame clones only, with some absent. The sample has tens of thousands of clones; 80% to 90% are singletons. The data are from a study of blood T cell repertoires in COVID-19. The sample was peripheral blood. The chain joins TRBV6-5 to TRBJ1-2; no clear D gene. This sequence originates from a human donor in a cohort sampled during active COVID-19. The CDR3 reads CASSYSPSNYGYTF. In DNA, the CDR3 is TGTGCCAGCAGTTACTCCCCGAGTAACTATGGCTACACCTTC.